This paragraph reports one T cell receptor beta chain. The CDR3 consists of 15 residues. Germline loops: CDR1 LGHNA, CDR2 YSLEER. V lost 3 bases to trimming and J lost 3 bases; unmatched junction nucleotides: 6. The data stem from a study of T cells after yellow fever vaccination. TCRdb independently ran MiXCR on the 5' RACE reads; one entry per CDR3 protein. The sample holds just under 600,000 distinct CDR3 sequences, roughly 14% seen once. The sample here was PBMCs, taken on the day of the yellow fever booster vaccination. The source of this sequence is a man in his thirties or forties who received the YFV17D yellow fever vaccine. J is TRBJ2-7 and V is TRBV4-3; 9 bases align to TRBD2. CDR3 residues: CASSQGIAGVYEQYF. In DNA form, the CDR3 reads TGCGCCAGCAGCCAGGGAATAGCGGGAGTCTACGAGCAGTACTTC.